This T cell receptor beta chain comes out of a study of T cells in Graves' hyperthyroidism and ophthalmopathy (dated by TCRdb to between 2017 and 2020). Background on the whole study: Peripheral blood samples were taken at the time of initial diagnosis, prior to any treatment. TCR V-J signatures able to tell the groups apart were searched for in a discovery cohort of around 95 patients, of whom over 40 had Graves' ophthalmopathy and roughly 58 had stable Graves' hyperthyroidism. Prospective prediction of ophthalmopathy was tested in an independent validation cohort of approximately 19 hyperthyroidism patients and 17 patients who later progressed to ophthalmopathy. The approximately 100 discovery patients were divided at random into training and test sets in a 7:3 ratio. In addition, the study compared T-cell repertoires in thyroid tissue and in blood from 6 or 7 Graves' hyperthyroidism patients. After blood sampling, hyperthyroidism patients were treated with methimazole at a starting dose of 30 mg daily, and ophthalmopathy patients were treated with high-dose intravenous methylprednisolone. TCR Vbeta CDR3 sequencing of fewer than 150 peripheral blood samples (roughly 43 ophthalmopathy, roughly 74 hyperthyroidism and approximately 17 progressor patients) is reported in the paper.

Graves' hyperthyroidism was defined as stable when no progression to ophthalmopathy occurred over 18 months of follow-up. The hyperthyroidism patients were between 18 and 65 years old and newly diagnosed, with a disease duration of less than 2 months. Exclusion was applied to patients with uncontrolled infections, other autoimmune diseases, pregnancy or lactation. Diagnoses relied on clinical symptoms, serum thyroxine and TRAb, thyroid ultrasound and orbital computed tomography. PBMCs were separated from 10 ml of fresh peripheral blood using Ficoll-Paque density gradient centrifugation. Total RNA was extracted with Trizol reagent, and quality was checked on an Agilent 2100 Bioanalyzer. Amplification of TCR beta CDR3 regions was carried out from RNA transcripts. A first-round RT-PCR of the TCR CDR3 used the HTBI primer set with the Qiagen OneStep RT-PCR kit. Libraries were constructed in a second round of multiplex PCR, after which size selection and purification were carried out. The libraries were sequenced on an Illumina HiSeq2000 using paired-end 100 bp reads. Under the source paper's analysis protocol: SOAPnuke was used to process the raw data, removing reads that contained adapters or uncalled bases, had a mean Phred below 15, or lacked an exact match to the constant primer or identifier. High-quality paired reads were merged with COPE v1.2.5, and unique nucleotide sequences were defined as clonotypes. MiTCR v1.1 was used to align clonotypes to the IMGT TRBV, TRBD and TRBJ reference segments. Analysis was restricted to V-J combinations with a frequency above 0.0001, which covered approximately 99% of repertoires. The TCS score was defined as F50 (clonal expansion) divided by E x V (chaos), with BLOSUM62-based TCRdist calculated between CDR3 peptides within each V-J. Welch's t-statistics and random forest reduced approximately 520 V-J features to 10 to 15, which were used in a naive Bayes classifier (R e1071). TCRdb passed the public sequencing reads through fastp at Q25 and MiXCR, retaining productive beta sequences. Each CDR3 protein gets just one entry, which takes the most common genes and DNA from the rows behind it. In this record, the V and J calls reflect TCRdb's handling and not the investigators' own analysis. The table for this sample lists approximately 430,000 distinct CDR3 sequences; about 15% of them were counted only once. The ten top clones hold 13% to 15% of the sample.

Concerning this clonotype itself: The target of this receptor is not known. Base-call qualities are not available, and no considerably larger clone is one nucleotide away.

General study outcomes and caveats: In validation, the model predicted progression to ophthalmopathy with approximately 71% sensitivity and less than 75% specificity, a median of 6.5 months before onset. A model built on a 13 V-J signature distinguished ophthalmopathy from stable hyperthyroidism, reaching 87.88% sensitivity and around 81% specificity in cross-validation and 80%/75% in testing. Most expanded thyroid clonotypes (frequency above 0.001) were also detected in blood, a finding suggesting that blood repertoires may reflect thyroid immune responses. Sample size was not statistically predetermined, and investigators were not blinded to group allocation.

For CDR1 and CDR2, the germline V gene lists MNHEY and SVGEGT. The CDR3 spans 13 residues, from the cysteine through the phenylalanine. Only the CDR3 part of the read is kept: 39 bases, read in frame from the first base. V is pared back by 6 bases and J by 2 bases, with 11 bases lying between the germline termini. The receptor comes from a woman younger than 35 with Graves' hyperthyroidism. The specimen was blood. The rearranged chain carries TRBV6-2 or TRBV6-3 and TRBJ2-7; no D gene call is confident. The nucleotide sequence reads as follows: TGTGCCAGCAGAAGTACAGTTACCTACGAGCAGTACTTC. It translates as CASRSTVTYEQYF.